Each of the 17 T cell receptor beta chains below was sequenced from the same sample in a study of blood T cells in healthy people across ages. Sample-barcoded 5' priming and a J-beta primer mix drove a second PCR of 7 to 11 cycles. TCRdb reanalysed the 5' RACE reads using MiXCR and keeps one entry per CDR3 protein. The sample yields some 1.5 million distinct CDR3 sequences, around 40% seen once. Material: blood. These receptors were obtained from a woman aged 18-29 years in good health.

The chain combines TRBV20-1 with TRBJ2-7; 8 bases are a match to TRBD1. Looked up from germline, CDR1 is DFQATT and CDR2 is SNEGSKA (reference sequence). The CDR3 length is 16 residues. After removal of 1 base from V and 2 bases from J, the junction contained 10 bases not matched to a gene. The CDR3 loop is CSARGNRGASTYEQYF. The CDR3 bases are TGCAGTGCTAGAGGCAACAGGGGGGCCTCCACCTACGAGCAGTACTTC.

The chain links TRBV5-1 to TRBJ2-5; 7 positions match TRBD1. Trimming cost V 4 bases and J 2 bases; bases outside gene matches: 8. The CDR3 has 15 amino acids. Germline V gene lookup returns CDR1 SGHRS and CDR2 YFSETQ. The CDR3 DNA reads TGCGCCAGCAGCGTACAACCGGGACAGCAAGAGACCCAGTACTTC. The encoded protein is CASSVQPGQQETQYF.

The chain carries TRBV5-1 and TRBJ2-4, with D tentatively TRBD2 (6 bases). The J call could be wrong; TRBJ2-7 is a better fit for the DNA end. CDR1 SGHRS and CDR2 YFSETQ come from the germline V gene. This CDR3 is built from 13 residues. CDR3: CASSLGDSAEQYF. CDR3 nucleotide sequence: TGCGCCAGCAGCTTGGGGGACTCTGCCGAGCAGTACTTC.

This clonotype has more than one count but fewer than ten. J is TRBJ2-3 and V is TRBV20-1; TRBD2 might be the D (5 bases). The CDR3 loop spans 11 amino acids. Germline CDR1 DFQATT, CDR2 SNEGSKA (reference sequence). The V and J ends lost 5 bases and 6 bases respectively, with 9 bases between them. This chain's CDR3 is CSAYRGDTQYF. In DNA, the CDR3 is TGCAGTGCTTATCGCGGGGATACGCAGTATTTT.

This rearrangement joins TRBV30 to TRBJ2-3, with 14 bases lining up with TRBD2. The CDR3 contains 14 residues. V gave up 6 bases and J gave up 8 bases; unmatched junction bases: 7. Germline V lookup: CDR1 GTSNPN, CDR2 SVGIG (reference sequence). CDR3 in amino acids: CACPTSGGGGTQYF. CDR3 bases: TGTGCCTGCCCGACTAGCGGGGGGGGAGGTACGCAGTATTTT.

The chain combines TRBV20-1 with TRBJ2-1; 9 nucleotides agree with TRBD2. The CDR3 loop spans 15 amino acids. V shed 6 bases, J shed 2 bases, and the junction held 8 bases outside the gene matches. Looked up from germline, CDR1 is DFQATT and CDR2 is SNEGSKA (reference sequence). The CDR3, as DNA: TGCAGTGCCGACGGGACTAGCTTCACCTACAATGAGCAGTTCTTC. This encodes CSADGTSFTYNEQFF.

Many counts were recorded for this clonotype. DNA of the CDR3: TGTGCCAGCAGGCCGGGACAGGGTTATGGCTACACCTTC. This codes for CASRPGQGYGYTF. V is TRBV27 and J is TRBJ1-2, with 9 bases fitting TRBD1. Germline trimming cut 6 bases from V and 5 bases from J; bases unmatched to any gene: 4. The CDR3 has 13 residues. The V gene's germline CDR1 is MNHEY and CDR2 SMNVEV (reference sequence).

The chain carries TRBV7-9 and TRBJ2-3, with 9 bases matching TRBD2. The CDR3 sequence is 20 residues long. Per germline, CDR1 SEHNR and CDR2 FQNEAQ (reference sequence). J lost 0 bases, V lost 4 bases, and 17 bases had no gene match. In DNA form, the CDR3 reads TGTGCCAGCAGCTCCTCCACAAATAGCCTAGCGGGACCTAGCACAGATACGCAGTATTTT. Translation gives CASSSSTNSLAGPSTDTQYF.

The V call is TRBV7-2, the J call TRBJ2-7; D not resolved. The V gene's germline CDR1 is SGHTA and CDR2 FQGNSA. The CDR3 is made up of 13 amino acids. The V end lost 5 bases, the J end lost 3 bases, and 11 bases lay between the germline ends. The CDR3 spells CASSVTKNYEQYF. The CDR3 coding sequence is TGTGCCAGCAGCGTGACAAAAAACTACGAGCAGTACTTC. Drawing the rest from reference TRBV7-2 and TRBJ2-7, the complete variable domain is GAGVSQSPSNKVTEKGKDVELRCDPISGHTALYWYRQSLGQGLEFLIYFQGNSAPDKSGLPSDRFSAERTGGSVSTLTIQRTQQEDSAVYLCASSVTKNYEQYFGPGTRLTVT.

The chain carries TRBV24-1 and TRBJ2-7; D may be TRBD1 (6 bases). Germline values: CDR1 KGHDR, CDR2 SFDVKD. This CDR3 has 16 residues. V was clipped by 3 bases and J by 2 bases, with 16 bases between them. CDR3 bases: TGTGCCACCAGTGATCTAACGGACAGCCCAACCTACGAGCAGTACTTC. This codes for CATSDLTDSPTYEQYF.

Remarks on this clonotype: Compared with germline, one end of the junction differs, possibly owing to a read error. This chain connects TRBV9 to TRBJ2-1; D may be TRBD1 (5 bases). The CDR3 spans 14 residues. Germline V lookup: CDR1 SGDLS, CDR2 YYNGEE. CDR3 in DNA: TGTGCCTGCAGCGCAACCCGACAGAACAATGAGCAGTTCTTC. As protein: CACSATRQNNEQFF.

This rearrangement joins TRBV20-1 to TRBJ2-1; the match to TRBD2 covers 8 bases. Germline CDR1 is DFQATT and CDR2 is SNEGSKA (reference sequence). With 6 bases clipped from V and 2 bases from J, the junction kept 3 bases outside the gene matches. The CDR3 length is 13 residues. In DNA form, the CDR3 reads TGCAGTGCACGACTAGCGCCCTACAATGAGCAGTTCTTC. Its protein product is CSARLAPYNEQFF.

V and J are TRBV27 and TRBJ2-1; a weak D match, TRBD2 (6 bases). The last part of the DNA fits TRBJ2-7 better; the J call may be wrong. Germline V gene sequence: CDR1 MNHEY, CDR2 SMNVEV (reference sequence). The CDR3 runs 16 residues. As DNA, the CDR3 is TGTGCCAGCAGTTCAAACTTCGGGGGTCACTACAATGAGCAGTACTTC. This encodes CASSSNFGGHYNEQYF.

The V call is TRBV29-1, the J call TRBJ2-1; D is uncertain. Trimming took off 7 bases at V and 10 bases at J, with 11 bases between the two ends. This CDR3 has 10 residues. The V gene's germline CDR1 is SQVTM and CDR2 ANQGSEA. DNA of the CDR3: TGCAGCGCTGTGTTCTACGAGCAGTTCTTC. Its translation: CSAVFYEQFF.

The J gene is TRBJ1-2, the V gene TRBV7-9; TRBD1 agrees at 9 bases. The length of the CDR3 is 16 residues. Germline V CDR1 and CDR2: SEHNR, FQNEAQ (reference sequence). The junction had 14 bases not matched to a gene; V was cut back by 7 bases and J by 5 bases. The CDR3 sequence is CASTPSGTGGAYGYTF. CDR3 coding DNA: TGTGCCAGCACCCCGTCGGGCACAGGGGGCGCATATGGCTACACCTTC. Looking up the rest from reference TRBV7-9 and TRBJ1-2 gives the full variable domain: DTGVSQNPRHKITKRGQNVTFRCDPISEHNRLYWYRQTLGQGPEFLTYFQNEAQLEKSRLLSDRFSAERPKGSFSTLEIQRTEQGDSAMYLCASTPSGTGGAYGYTFGSGTRLTVV.

This clonotype showed up just once. The chain couples TRBV20-1 to TRBJ2-7; TRBD1 matches 8 bases. This CDR3 is built from 14 residues. Looked up from germline, CDR1 is DFQATT and CDR2 is SNEGSKA (reference sequence). V shed 6 bases and J 3 bases; nucleotides not matched to a gene: 10. CDR3 bases: TGCAGTGCCTCGGACAGGGATCGCTACTACGAGCAGTACTTC. Translated: CSASDRDRYYEQYF.

The V call is TRBV6-5, the J call TRBJ2-1, with TRBD1 as a possible D gene (6 bases). CDR1 MNHEY and CDR2 SVGAGI come from the germline V gene. V lost 6 bases and J lost 2, with 14 bases in between. CDR3 size: 15 residues. In DNA form, the CDR3 reads TGTGCCAGCAGCCGGGAACGGGACACCTACAATGAGCAGTTCTTC. Residues: CASSRERDTYNEQFF.